The entry that follows covers one T cell receptor beta chain sequence. Its antigen is currently unknown. Before the COVID-19 pandemic, during about 2011-2019, CD4+ T cells were taken from unexposed donors. CD4+ T cells were isolated from the cells after less than 13 days of culture. Profiled with immunoSEQ multiplex PCR; TCRdb holds only in-frame clones, not every one. The table has fewer than 25,000 clones, about 76% seen once; the top ten hold around 13%. These data belong to a study of CD4 T cells in relation to SARS-CoV-2 and coronaviruses. Looking at the study overall: After roughly 11 days of antigen culture, PBMC TCR beta CDR3s were sequenced. The restricting HLA molecule for shared crossreactive spike epitopes was mapped. Study findings and constraints: Crossreactive clones expanded significantly less to SARS-CoV-2 than monoreactive clones.

The CDR3 spans 12 residues. Germline-derived CDR1 and CDR2 are SGHAT and FQNNGV. The ends were cut back, 7 bases at V and 9 bases at J, with 13 bases in the middle. The sequenced sample consisted of CD4+ T cells from PBMCs, cultured in vitro. The chain recombines TRBV11-2 with TRBJ2-1; D not resolved. The receptor's source is a human donor in good health. CDR3 nucleotides: TGTGCCAGCACCTCTCCGTCCCCTGAGCAGTTCTTC. Encoded protein: CASTSPSPEQFF.